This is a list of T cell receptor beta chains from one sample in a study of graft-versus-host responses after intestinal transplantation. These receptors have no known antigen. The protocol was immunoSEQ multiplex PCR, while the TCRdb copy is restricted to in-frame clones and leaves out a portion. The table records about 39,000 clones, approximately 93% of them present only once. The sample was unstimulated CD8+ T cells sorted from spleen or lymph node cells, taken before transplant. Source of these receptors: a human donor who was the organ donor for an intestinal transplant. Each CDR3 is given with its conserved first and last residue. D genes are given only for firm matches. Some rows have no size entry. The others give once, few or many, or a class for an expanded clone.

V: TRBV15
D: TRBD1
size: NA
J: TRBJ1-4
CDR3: CATSTEGAGGEKLFF
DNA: TGTGCCACCAGCACCGAGGGGGCGGGGGGGGAAAAACTGTTTTTT

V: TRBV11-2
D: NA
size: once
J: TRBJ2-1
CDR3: CASSLDVSSYNEQFF
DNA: TGTGCCAGCAGCTTAGATGTCTCATCCTACAATGAGCAGTTCTTC

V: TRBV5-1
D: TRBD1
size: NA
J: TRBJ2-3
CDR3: CASSPTGYTDTQYF
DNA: TGCGCCAGCAGCCCGACAGGGTACACAGATACGCAGTATTTT

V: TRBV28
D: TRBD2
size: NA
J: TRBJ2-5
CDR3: CATWGGGQETQYF
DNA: TGTGCCACATGGGGGGGAGGACAAGAGACCCAGTACTTC

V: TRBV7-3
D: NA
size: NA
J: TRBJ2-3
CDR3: CASSLSISTDTQYF
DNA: TGTGCCAGCAGCTTAAGTATTAGCACAGATACGCAGTATTTT

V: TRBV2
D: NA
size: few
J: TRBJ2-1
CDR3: CASSDGPQFF
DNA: TGTGCCAGCAGTGACGGGCCACAGTTCTTC

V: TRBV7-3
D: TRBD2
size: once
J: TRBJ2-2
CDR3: CASSLTRHSGSSGGELFF
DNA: TGTGCCAGCAGCTTAACAAGGCACAGCGGGAGTAGCGGCGGGGAGCTGTTTTTT

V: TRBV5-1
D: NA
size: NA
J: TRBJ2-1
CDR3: CASRPGTSDEQFF
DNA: TGCGCCAGCAGACCCGGGACATCGGATGAGCAGTTCTTC

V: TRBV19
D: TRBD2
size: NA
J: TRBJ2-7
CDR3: CASSIEAGDPEQYF
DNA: TGTGCCAGTAGTATTGAAGCGGGAGACCCCGAGCAGTACTTC

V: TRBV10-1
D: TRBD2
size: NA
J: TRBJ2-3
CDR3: CASSESGGRALDVGTDTQYF
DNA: TGCGCCAGCAGTGAGTCGGGCGGGAGGGCCCTCGACGTGGGCACAGATACGCAGTATTTT

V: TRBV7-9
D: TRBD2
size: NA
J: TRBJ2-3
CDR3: CASSSPRLAGDTDTQYF
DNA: TGTGCCAGCAGCTCCCCCCGACTAGCGGGAGACACAGATACGCAGTATTTT

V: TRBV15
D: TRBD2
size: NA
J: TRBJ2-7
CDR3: CATSGTSGSYEQYF
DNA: TGTGCCACTTCCGGGACTAGCGGGTCCTACGAGCAGTACTTC

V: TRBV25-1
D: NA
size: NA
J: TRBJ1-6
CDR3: CASSALPSNSPLHF
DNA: TGTGCCAGCAGTGCACTACCTTCTAATTCACCCCTCCACTTT

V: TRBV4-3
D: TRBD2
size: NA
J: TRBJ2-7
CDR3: CASSQDLTPSGTYEQYF
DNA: TGCGCCAGCAGCCAAGATCTTACCCCTAGCGGAACCTACGAGCAGTACTTC

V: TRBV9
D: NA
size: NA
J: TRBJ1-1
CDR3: CASSAYRGGMNTEAFF
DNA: TGTGCCAGCAGCGCGTACCGAGGGGGGATGAACACTGAAGCTTTCTTT